The 13 T cell receptor beta chains in this list originate from one sample, sequenced in a study of T cell changes during pregnancy in multiple sclerosis. TCRdb keeps only in-frame clones here, not all; method: immunoSEQ multiplex PCR. The data show around 25,000 clones, more than 70% seen once. The specimen was CD8+ T cells from peripheral blood mononuclear cells, collected in the second trimester of pregnancy. The receptors were sampled from a female donor with multiple sclerosis, enrolled in a pregnancy study.

The chain employs TRBV9 and TRBJ1-2, with D perhaps TRBD1 (6 bases). The CDR3 loop spans 14 amino acids. V was trimmed by 6 bases and J by 7 bases, leaving 19 bases between them. Germline values: CDR1 SGDLS, CDR2 YYNGEE. CDR3 protein: CASTRSTGMGGYTF. The CDR3 coding sequence is TGTGCCAGCACCCGATCAACAGGGATGGGTGGCTACACCTTC.

The chain uses TRBV6-4 and TRBJ2-3, with TRBD2 matching 15 bases. V trimming: 3 bases; J trimming: 0 bases; junction bases outside the gene matches: 7. The germline gives CDR1 MRHNA, CDR2 SNTAGT. The CDR3 length is 19 residues. CDR3 sequence reads: CASSEDGTSGGTSTDTQYF. CDR3 DNA sequence: TGTGCCAGCAGTGAAGATGGGACTAGCGGGGGGACAAGCACAGATACGCAGTATTTT.

The gene calls are TRBV5-6 and TRBJ2-2; 7 positions match TRBD1. The CDR3 loop spans 16 amino acids. V was clipped by 1 base and J by 1 base; unmatched bases: 4. Germline CDR1 reads SGHDT; CDR2 reads YYEEEE. The DNA for the CDR3 is TGTGCCAGCAGCTTGCCCTGGACAGGGAACACCGGGGAGCTGTTTTTT. Amino acid sequence: CASSLPWTGNTGELFF.

The chain combines TRBV4-3 with TRBJ2-3; a weak D match, TRBD1 (6 bases). Germline-derived CDR1 and CDR2 are LGHNA and YSLEER. Trimming shortened V by 4 bases and J by 2 bases, and 13 bases separated the two germline ends. The CDR3 has 15 amino acids. The DNA of the CDR3 is TGCGCCAGCAGCCGGGAGACAGGAACCACAGATACGCAGTATTTT. It encodes CASSRETGTTDTQYF.

The chain joins TRBV7-3 to TRBJ2-1; 10 bases agree with TRBD2. The CDR3 length is 16 residues. From germline, CDR1 is SGHTA and CDR2 FQGTGA. J lost 2 bases, V lost 3 bases, and 4 bases had no gene match. CDR3 nucleotide sequence: TGTGCCAGCAGCTTGTCAACTAGCGGGGCCTACAATGAGCAGTTCTTC. This encodes CASSLSTSGAYNEQFF.

This clone has more than one count but fewer than ten. The V call is TRBV4-2, the J call TRBJ1-1, with a tentative D call TRBD1 (5 bases). Deletions cut 4 bases from V and 2 bases from J, with 11 bases between. This CDR3 has 14 amino acids. The V gene's germline CDR1 is LGHNA and CDR2 YNFKEQ. CDR3 DNA: TGTGCCAGCAGCCGGGGGGTGGAAAACACTGAAGCTTTCTTT. This codes for CASSRGVENTEAFF.

The V and J genes are TRBV2 and TRBJ1-1; 7 bases fit TRBD1. Germline V CDR1 and CDR2: SNHLY, FYNNEI. The CDR3 extends over 14 amino acids. V shed 9 bases, J shed 6 bases, and the junction held 13 bases outside the gene matches. The DNA for the CDR3 is TGTGCCAGGGGGGATCCACAGGGGCGCCCTGAAGCTTTCTTT. Translating it yields CARGDPQGRPEAFF.

J is TRBJ2-6 and V is TRBV29-1, with D tentatively TRBD2 (5 bases). The germline V and J ends were trimmed by 5 bases and 2 bases, with 7 bases remaining between them. CDR1 is SQVTM and CDR2 is ANQGSEA in the germline V gene. There are 13 residues in the CDR3. This chain's CDR3 is CSVYSAGANVLTF. The CDR3 region has the DNA TGCAGCGTTTATAGCGCTGGGGCCAACGTCCTGACTTTC.

The chain couples TRBV2 to TRBJ2-7; 9 bases are shared with TRBD1. The CDR3 runs 15 residues. The germline V gene encodes CDR1 SNHLY and CDR2 FYNNEI. The V segment lost 3 bases and the J segment 2 bases; nucleotides outside the gene matches: 5. DNA for the CDR3: TGTGCCAGCAGTGATTGGACAGGGGCCGCCTACGAGCAGTACTTC. Amino acid sequence: CASSDWTGAAYEQYF.

The chain has TRBV4-1 and TRBJ2-7; no reliable D call. This CDR3 spans 15 amino acids. Germline-derived CDR1 and CDR2 are MGHRA and YSYEKL. Trimming removed 1 base at V and 3 bases at J, with 13 bases between. The CDR3 here is CASSQVPSRLYEQYF. In DNA, the CDR3 is TGCGCCAGCAGCCAAGTCCCCTCGAGGCTCTACGAGCAGTACTTC.

This clone was observed once. This chain uses TRBV10-1 with TRBJ1-6; 9 nucleotides match TRBD1. Trimming cost V 9 bases and J 10 bases; bases outside gene matches: 7. The germline V gene encodes CDR1 WNHNN and CDR2 SYGVQD (reference sequence). The CDR3 has 13 residues. CDR3 loop: CASSWDRESPLHF. CDR3 sequence (DNA): TGCGCCAGTAGTTGGGACAGGGAATCACCCCTCCACTTT.

This clone appeared once. Written as DNA, the CDR3 is TGTGCCAGCAGCACCCGACTAGACGATGAGCAGTTCTTC. This sequence encodes CASSTRLDDEQFF. The rearrangement joins TRBV7-2 to TRBJ2-1; possibly TRBD2 for D (6 bases). This CDR3 comprises 13 residues. The V gene lost 5 bases and the J gene lost 8 bases, with 13 bases spanning the gap. CDR1 is SGHTA and CDR2 is FQGNSA in the germline V gene.

This rearrangement joins TRBV11-2 to TRBJ1-1, with 7 bases that match TRBD1. V lost 5 bases and J lost 6; bases outside the gene matches: 9. Germline V gene data show CDR1 as SGHAT and CDR2 as FQNNGV. The CDR3 loop spans 14 amino acids. This CDR3 reads CASSPLTGRAEAFF. The CDR3, as DNA: TGTGCCAGCAGCCCTCTGACAGGGCGAGCTGAAGCTTTCTTT.